The sequence of this T cell receptor (beta chain) was determined in a study of CD8 T cells in ankylosing spondylitis. Germline-derived CDR1 and CDR2 are DFQATT and SNEGSKA (reference sequence). Between the trimmed V and J ends, which lost 6 bases and 4 bases, there was a span of 10 bases. This CDR3 comprises 12 residues. A remark on this clonotype: Its matching antigen is unknown. This may be a read error, as it is one base from a much larger clone.

TCRdb reanalysed the 5' RACE reads using MiXCR and keeps one entry per CDR3 protein. The data contain hundreds of thousands of distinct CDR3 sequences, 12% of them singletons. General observations from the study: Apparently characteristic of ankylosing spondylitis blood was a TCR beta motif (fewer than 10 highly homologous variants).

Sequenced sample: blood, either unsorted or a sorted T cell fraction (not recorded which). The V call is TRBV20-1, the J call TRBJ2-1; D perhaps matches TRBD2 (6 bases). The sequence derives from a male donor with ankylosing spondylitis. This CDR3 is CSATGTYNEQFF. For the CDR3, the DNA is TGCAGTGCCACCGGGACTTACAATGAGCAGTTCTTC.